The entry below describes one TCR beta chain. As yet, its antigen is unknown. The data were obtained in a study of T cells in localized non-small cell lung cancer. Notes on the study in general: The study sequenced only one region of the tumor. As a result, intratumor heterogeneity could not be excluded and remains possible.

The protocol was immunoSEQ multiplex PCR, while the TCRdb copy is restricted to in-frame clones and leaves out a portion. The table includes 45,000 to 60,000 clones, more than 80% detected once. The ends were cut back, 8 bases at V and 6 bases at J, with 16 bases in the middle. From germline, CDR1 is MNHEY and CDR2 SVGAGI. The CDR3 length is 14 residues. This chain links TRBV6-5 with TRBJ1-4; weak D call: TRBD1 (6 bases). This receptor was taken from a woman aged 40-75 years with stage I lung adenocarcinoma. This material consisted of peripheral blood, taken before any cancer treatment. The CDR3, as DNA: TGTGCCAGCGGTTCCCTGGGGGGCCATGAAAAACTGTTTTTT. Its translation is CASGSLGGHEKLFF.